The 9 T cell receptor beta chains presented below share a single source sample, sequenced in a study of technical replicates of blood from several donors. The table came from immunoSEQ multiplex PCR; TCRdb's copy has only in-frame clones and leaves some out. The sample lists some 80,000 clones, 90% to 95% seen once, with 0.25% to 0.35% in the top ten. What was sequenced was T cells isolated from PBMCs. The receptors stem from a human donor in good health.

This chain joins TRBV19 and TRBJ2-7, with 9 bases identical to TRBD1. The germline gives CDR1 LNHDA, CDR2 SQIVND (reference sequence). The J segment lost 3 bases and the V segment lost 5 bases, leaving 8 bases of the junction unmatched. The CDR3 covers 15 residues. The CDR3: CASSFLQGAGYEQYF. CDR3 bases: TGTGCCAGTAGTTTCCTACAGGGGGCAGGCTACGAGCAGTACTTC.

This chain uses TRBV7-9 with TRBJ2-7, with 9 bases fitting TRBD1. Trimming at V came to 10 bases and at J to 3 bases, leaving 7 bases not matched to a gene. Germline V gene sequence: CDR1 SEHNR, CDR2 FQNEAQ (reference sequence). This CDR3 is built from 13 residues. The CDR3 DNA follows: TGTGCCACCACCTCGGGACAGGGCTACGAGCAGTACTTC. This sequence encodes CATTSGQGYEQYF.

This clone was seen a single time. This chain uses TRBV6-5 with TRBJ1-2, with TRBD1 matching over 9 bases. Trimming cost V 6 bases and J 2 bases; bases outside gene matches: 7. Germline loops: CDR1 MNHEY, CDR2 SVGAGI. The CDR3 spans 15 residues. DNA of the CDR3: TGTGCCAGCAGAGGTCTAACAGGGGGCAACTATGGCTACACCTTC. The encoded protein is CASRGLTGGNYGYTF.

V and J are TRBV4-2 and TRBJ1-1; no clear D gene. The CDR3 has 15 amino acids. Deletions cut 0 bases from V and 1 base from J, with 9 bases between. Germline-derived CDR1 and CDR2 are LGHNA and YNFKEQ. CDR3 loop: CASSQDRRRNTEAFF. DNA of the CDR3: TGTGCCAGCAGCCAAGACAGGCGACGGAACACTGAAGCTTTCTTT.

This clone was picked up one time. V gene TRBV7-3 combines with J gene TRBJ1-6, with D tentatively TRBD1 (5 bases). This CDR3 comprises 16 residues. V was clipped by 5 bases and J by 7 bases, with 18 bases between them. CDR1 SGHTA and CDR2 FQGTGA come from the germline V gene. CDR3 nucleotides: TGTGCCAGCAGCCTCCGGGGGAGGACACTGAATTCACCCCTCCACTTT. Translation gives CASSLRGRTLNSPLHF. The whole variable domain, filled in from reference TRBV7-3 and TRBJ1-6, reads GAGVSQTPSNKVTEKGKYVELRCDPISGHTALYWYRQSLGQGPEFLIYFQGTGAADDSGLPNDRFFAVRPEGSVSTLKIQRTERGDSAVYLCASSLRGRTLNSPLHFGNGTRLTVT.

J is TRBJ1-5 and V is TRBV6-1; TRBD1 aligns across 8 bases. The germline CDR1 and CDR2 sequences are MNHNS and SASEGT. The V segment lost 1 base and the J segment 8 bases; nucleotides outside the gene matches: 16. This CDR3 has 18 amino acids. Here the CDR3 DNA reads TGTGCCAGCAGTGAAGGTTTGGGGACAGGTCCTTCGGGCGAGCCCCAGCATTTT. Translation gives CASSEGLGTGPSGEPQHF.

This clone was recorded once. DNA of the CDR3: TGTGCCAGCAGCTTGGGGGCTAGCGGGAGGGCCGGAGACAATGAGCAGTTCTTC. As protein: CASSLGASGRAGDNEQFF. J is TRBJ2-1 and V is TRBV5-4, with 12 bases that match TRBD2. The V gene's germline CDR1 is SGHNT and CDR2 YYREEE (reference sequence). This CDR3 has 18 amino acids. V lost 0 bases and J lost 5; bases outside the gene matches: 9.

The chain joins TRBV5-1 to TRBJ1-4; D remains ambiguous. There are 14 residues in the CDR3. Germline V gene lookup returns CDR1 SGHRS and CDR2 YFSETQ. V dropped 4 bases and J dropped 0 bases, with 7 bases sitting between them. CDR3 nucleotide sequence: TGCGCCAGCAGCGTTAGTTCAACTAATGAAAAACTGTTTTTT. Encoded protein: CASSVSSTNEKLFF.

V and J are TRBV5-8 and TRBJ1-5; D gene unclear. V was shortened by 0 bases and J by 6 bases, with 25 bases between the two germline ends. The CDR3 consists of 19 residues. CDR1 is SGHTS, CDR2 YDEGEE, per germline. The CDR3 sequence: CASSLAIYRRGIGRQPQHF. The CDR3 region has the DNA TGTGCCAGCAGCTTGGCCATATATAGGCGGGGAATCGGGCGTCAGCCCCAGCATTTT.